This T cell receptor (beta chain) was documented in a study of CD8+ T cells in alopecia areata. Once RNA had been extracted, it was reverse transcribed into cDNA to act as the sequencing template. The method was immunoSEQ multiplex PCR; TCRdb's version includes in-frame clones alone and lacks a portion of them. Of 90,000 to 150,000 clones in the sample, 55% to 70% were seen once. The germline V gene has CDR1 KGHSH and CDR2 LQKENI. V lost 3 bases to trimming and J lost 0 bases, with 12 bases between them. The CDR3 extends over 15 amino acids. Study results and caveats: Patients shared TCRs less clearly than mice did, possibly for HLA-related reasons. Scalp samples also yield sequences of resident alphabeta T cells from normal skin. Lesional scalp exceeded normal scalp in clonality, especially in alopecia totalis/universalis.

About this clone: Its antigen is currently unknown.

It was from PBMCs that CD4+ and CD8+ T cells were sorted. The sequence derives from a human donor in good health. V is TRBV18 and J is TRBJ2-7, with a weak D call TRBD2 (6 bases). The sample was CD4+ T cells sorted from blood. The CDR3, as DNA: TGTGCCAGCTCACCGGTCGGGACTTTCTCCTACGAGCAGTACTTC. Its protein product is CASSPVGTFSYEQYF.